A selection of T cell receptor beta chains follows, all from one sample in a study of cytomegalovirus exposure and HLA in healthy donors. TCRdb's table, derived via immunoSEQ multiplex PCR, lists solely in-frame clones and lacks some. The table has about 180,000 clones, 70% to 80% seen once; the top ten hold roughly 0.64%. The sequenced material came from PBMCs. These receptors were collected from a woman in her thirties or forties in good health and CMV-seronegative. Both conserved end residues are part of each CDR3. A D gene is named only where the DNA matches it firmly. Expanded clones are given a class, and other clones once, few, many or no size at all.

14	TRBV5-4	TRBD1	-	TRBJ2-3	CASSEGGLTDTQYF	TGTGCCAGCAGTGAAGGGGGCCTCACAGATACGCAGTATTTT
14	TRBV13	-	-	TRBJ2-3	CASSSGSSTDTQYF	TGTGCCAGCAGCTCGGGGTCTAGCACAGATACGCAGTATTTT
15	TRBV7-2	TRBD2	-	TRBJ2-7	CASSSGGLAGGEQYF	TGTGCCAGCAGCTCAGGGGGACTAGCGGGGGGCGAGCAGTACTTC
15	TRBV27	TRBD1	few	TRBJ2-2	CASSQTGSRTGELFF	TGTGCCAGCAGCCAGACAGGGTCTCGAACCGGGGAGCTGTTTTTT
15	TRBV6-6	TRBD1	-	TRBJ1-5	CASNSRDRGNQPQHF	TGTGCCAGCAATAGCCGGGACAGGGGCAATCAGCCCCAGCATTTT
16	TRBV11-3	TRBD2	-	TRBJ2-3	CASSLTAGGLVDTQYF	TGTGCCAGCAGCTTAACTGCGGGGGGGTTGGTAGATACGCAGTATTTT
15	TRBV19	-	few	TRBJ1-4	CASSIGPGWIEKLFF	TGTGCCAGTAGTATAGGGCCGGGTTGGATTGAAAAACTGTTTTTT
13	TRBV19	-	-	TRBJ2-7	CASSTRTPYEQYF	TGTGCCAGTAGTACCCGGACTCCCTACGAGCAGTACTTC
18	TRBV4-1	TRBD1	-	TRBJ1-4	CASSQGRGSGQGLEKLFF	TGCGCCAGCAGCCAGGGACGAGGATCGGGACAGGGCCTTGAAAAACTGTTTTTT
16	TRBV7-2	-	-	TRBJ1-5	CASSLVGTDSNQPQHF	TGTGCCAGCAGCTTAGTCGGTACAGATAGCAATCAGCCCCAGCATTTT
14	TRBV5-1	-	-	TRBJ2-3	CASSLELAGDTQYF	TGCGCCAGCAGCTTAGAACTAGCCGGAGATACGCAGTATTTT
12	TRBV6-5	-	-	TRBJ2-2	CASKSDTGELFF	TGTGCCAGCAAGAGCGACACCGGGGAGCTGTTTTTT
16	TRBV19	-	-	TRBJ1-5	CASTTGDWYSNQPQHF	TGTGCCAGTACAACGGGGGACTGGTATAGCAATCAGCCCCAGCATTTT
14	TRBV4-1	TRBD1	-	TRBJ1-1	CASTSGTGSPEAFF	TGCGCCAGCACCTCCGGGACAGGGTCTCCTGAAGCTTTCTTT
15	TRBV9	-	-	TRBJ1-1	CASSESMVGGTEAFF	TGTGCCAGCAGCGAGAGTATGGTAGGGGGCACTGAAGCTTTCTTT
14	TRBV19	TRBD1	-	TRBJ1-2	CASSTRDSTYGYTF	TGTGCCAGTAGTACCAGGGACAGTACCTATGGCTACACCTTC
13	TRBV5-6	TRBD1	-	TRBJ2-7	CASTRTGSYEQYF	TGTGCCAGCACCCGGACAGGGAGTTACGAGCAGTACTTC
15	TRBV9	-	-	TRBJ1-6	CASSPTVAGNSPLHF	TGTGCCAGCAGCCCCACGGTCGCAGGAAATTCACCCCTCCACTTT
13	TRBV6-6	-	few	TRBJ2-7	CASSPDREDEQYF	TGTGCCAGCAGTCCGGACAGAGAGGACGAGCAGTACTTC
14	TRBV19	TRBD1	-	TRBJ1-5	CASGGQGALQPQHF	TGTGCCAGCGGTGGACAGGGGGCTTTGCAGCCCCAGCATTTT
11	TRBV2	TRBD1	-	TRBJ1-4	CAGQGDEKLFF	TGTGCAGGACAGGGGGATGAAAAACTGTTTTTT
12	TRBV30	-	-	TRBJ2-1	CAWSGVFNEQFF	TGTGCCTGGAGCGGGGTGTTCAATGAGCAGTTCTTC
13	TRBV2	-	once	TRBJ1-5	CASHRVTDQPQHF	TGTGCCAGCCACAGGGTTACGGATCAGCCCCAGCATTTT
14	TRBV5-1	TRBD1	once	TRBJ1-4	CASSVTGINEKLFF	TGCGCCAGCAGCGTGACAGGGATTAATGAAAAACTGTTTTTT
15	TRBV2	TRBD2	-	TRBJ2-5	CASSEVPSGGETQYF	TGTGCCAGCAGTGAAGTCCCTAGCGGGGGAGAGACCCAGTACTTC
15	TRBV5-6	TRBD2	-	TRBJ2-1	CASSLGLAGDSEQFF	TGTGCCAGCAGCTTGGGACTAGCGGGAGATAGTGAGCAGTTCTTC
16	TRBV5-1	-	once	TRBJ1-6	CASSLGFRTANSPLHF	TGCGCCAGCAGCTTGGGTTTTAGGACAGCCAATTCACCCCTCCACTTT
15	TRBV27	-	-	TRBJ2-1	CASSLLPGQGNEQFF	TGTGCCAGCAGTTTACTGCCAGGGCAGGGCAATGAGCAGTTCTTC
14	TRBV5-1	-	-	TRBJ2-5	CASSLEPGRETQYF	TGCGCCAGCAGCTTGGAACCGGGAAGGGAGACCCAGTACTTC
13	TRBV29-1	TRBD1	-	TRBJ2-7	CSIGQGRSYEQYF	TGCAGCATCGGACAGGGTCGGAGCTACGAGCAGTACTTC
15	TRBV13	TRBD1	-	TRBJ2-5	CASSRGTGGRSTQYF	TGTGCCAGCAGCCGAGGAACAGGGGGCAGGTCGACCCAGTACTTC
15	TRBV19	-	-	TRBJ1-1	CASSRSGFMNTEAFF	TGTGCCAGTAGTCGGTCAGGGTTCATGAACACTGAAGCTTTCTTT
15	TRBV9	TRBD1	-	TRBJ1-5	CASSPGQNSNQPQHF	TGTGCCAGCAGCCCGGGACAGAATAGCAATCAGCCCCAGCATTTT
15	TRBV18	-	-	TRBJ1-1	CASSPSTGKNTEAFF	TGTGCCAGCTCACCATCCACAGGGAAGAACACTGAAGCTTTCTTT
14	TRBV7-6	-	-	TRBJ2-2	CASSQDSITGELFF	TGTGCCAGCAGTCAAGACTCCATCACCGGGGAGCTGTTTTTT
15	TRBV5-1	-	-	TRBJ2-5	CASSPTSRKQETQYF	TGCGCCAGCAGCCCCACTAGCAGAAAACAAGAGACCCAGTACTTC
13	TRBV2	-	few	TRBJ2-7	CASSPTPSYEQYF	TGTGCCAGCAGTCCCACACCCTCCTACGAGCAGTACTTC
15	TRBV6-5	TRBD1	-	TRBJ1-4	CASSYSGTGDEKLFF	TGTGCCAGCAGTTACTCCGGGACAGGGGATGAAAAACTGTTTTTT
15	TRBV14	TRBD2	once	TRBJ2-7	CASSPGGTSGDEQYF	TGTGCCAGCAGCCCCGGGGGGACTAGCGGCGACGAGCAGTACTTC
15	TRBV27	TRBD2	-	TRBJ2-7	CASSLQSLAFDEQYF	TGTGCCAGCAGTCTCCAATCACTAGCGTTCGACGAGCAGTACTTC
14	TRBV6-5	-	-	TRBJ2-4	CASSYLGGDNIQYF	TGTGCCAGCAGTTACTTAGGGGGGGATAACATTCAGTACTTC
13	TRBV27	-	-	TRBJ2-4	CASSLVPWHIQYF	TGTGCCAGCAGTTTAGTCCCCTGGCACATTCAGTACTTC
14	TRBV4-1	-	-	TRBJ1-1	CASSQVGGRAEAFF	TGCGCCAGCAGCCAAGTGGGGGGACGGGCTGAAGCTTTCTTT
14	TRBV7-2	-	once	TRBJ2-3	CASSLGYTTDTQYF	TGTGCCAGCAGCTTAGGCTATACCACAGATACGCAGTATTTT
16	TRBV2	TRBD2	-	TRBJ2-7	CASSAGPGLAVYEQYF	TGTGCCAGCAGCGCTGGTCCGGGACTAGCTGTATACGAGCAGTACTTC
13	TRBV7-9	-	-	TRBJ2-7	CASSSKTEYEQYF	TGTGCCAGCAGCTCTAAGACAGAATACGAGCAGTACTTC
12	TRBV6-1	TRBD1	-	TRBJ1-5	CASGQGEQPQHF	TGTGCCAGCGGACAGGGGGAACAGCCCCAGCATTTT
16	TRBV28	TRBD2	-	TRBJ2-7	CASNGASGIGFYEQYF	TGTGCCAGCAACGGGGCTAGCGGGATTGGTTTTTACGAGCAGTACTTC
13	TRBV13	-	-	TRBJ2-2	CASSLGLLGELFF	TGTGCCAGCAGCTTGGGCCTCCTCGGGGAGCTGTTTTTT
17	TRBV28	TRBD2	few	TRBJ2-3	CASRPRRGTSGMSTQYF	TGTGCCAGCAGGCCAAGGAGAGGGACTAGCGGGATGAGTACGCAGTATTTT
14	TRBV5-1	TRBD1	-	TRBJ1-2	CASSGVGQGGGYTF	TGCGCCAGCAGCGGGGTGGGACAGGGCGGCGGCTACACCTTC
15	TRBV5-5	TRBD2	-	TRBJ2-7	CASSFPASGNGEQYF	TGTGCCAGCAGCTTCCCAGCTAGCGGGAACGGCGAGCAGTACTTC
15	TRBV30	TRBD2	-	TRBJ2-7	CAWSVRGGPSYEQYF	TGTGCCTGGAGTGTACGCGGGGGGCCTTCCTACGAGCAGTACTTC
15	TRBV4-3	-	-	TRBJ2-7	CASSQDFRVIGEQYF	TGCGCCAGCAGCCAAGATTTCAGGGTGATTGGCGAGCAGTACTTC